This entry features one T cell receptor (beta chain) sequence. The V end lost 4 bases, the J end lost 7 bases, and 17 bases lay between the germline ends. CDR3 size: 14 residues. Germline V gene sequence: CDR1 SGHDT, CDR2 YYEEEE. These data come from a study of blood T cell repertoires in COVID-19. Per the authors' pipeline: Nucleated cell number was recorded as an estimate derived from reference gene primer amplification. Only in-frame clones appear in the TCRdb table, and some are missing; sequencing was by immunoSEQ multiplex PCR. V, J and clone size are those of that table, while D and trimming were read from the DNA. The sample records under 500,000 clones, around 87% being singletons.

The sequenced material came from PBMCs or T cells enriched from blood (not recorded which). The chain joins TRBV5-6 to TRBJ1-1; perhaps TRBD1 as D (6 bases). This TCR came from a man aged 25-40 years who had recovered from COVID-19. The CDR3 protein is CASSLPGGLNEAFF. The CDR3 nucleotides are TGTGCCAGCAGCCTACCGGGGGGCTTGAATGAAGCTTTCTTT.